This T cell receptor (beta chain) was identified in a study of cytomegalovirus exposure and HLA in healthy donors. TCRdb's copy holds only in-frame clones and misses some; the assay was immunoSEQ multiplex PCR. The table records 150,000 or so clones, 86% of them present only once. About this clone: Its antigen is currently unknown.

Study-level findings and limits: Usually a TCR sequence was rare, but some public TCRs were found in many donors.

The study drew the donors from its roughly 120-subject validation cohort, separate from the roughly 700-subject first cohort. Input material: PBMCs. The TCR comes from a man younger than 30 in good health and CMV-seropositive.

The CDR3 region has the DNA TGTGCCAGCAGCTTAGAACCAGGGAACACTGAAGCTTTCTTT. Its protein is CASSLEPGNTEAFF. The chain carries TRBV13 and TRBJ1-1; D is undetermined. Germline CDR1 reads PRHDT; CDR2 reads FYEKMQ (reference sequence). This CDR3 is built from 14 residues. The germline V and J ends were trimmed by 1 base and 1 base, with 7 bases remaining between them. Combining the CDR3 with reference TRBV13 and TRBJ1-1 gives the whole variable domain AAGVIQSPRHLIKEKRETATLKCYPIPRHDTVYWYQQGPGQDPQFLISFYEKMQSDKGSIPDRFSAQQFSDYHSELNMSSLELGDSALYFCASSLEPGNTEAFFGQGTRLTVV.